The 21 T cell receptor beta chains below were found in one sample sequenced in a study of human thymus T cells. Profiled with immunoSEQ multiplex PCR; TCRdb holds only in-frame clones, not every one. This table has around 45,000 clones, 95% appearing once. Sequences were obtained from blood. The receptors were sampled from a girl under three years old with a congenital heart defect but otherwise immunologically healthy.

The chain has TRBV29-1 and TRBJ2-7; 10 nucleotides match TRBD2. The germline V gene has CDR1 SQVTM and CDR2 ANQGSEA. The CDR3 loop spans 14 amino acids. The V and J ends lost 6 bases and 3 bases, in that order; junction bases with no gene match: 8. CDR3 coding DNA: TGCAGCGTCCGGACTAGCGGAAATATCTACGAGCAGTACTTC. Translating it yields CSVRTSGNIYEQYF.

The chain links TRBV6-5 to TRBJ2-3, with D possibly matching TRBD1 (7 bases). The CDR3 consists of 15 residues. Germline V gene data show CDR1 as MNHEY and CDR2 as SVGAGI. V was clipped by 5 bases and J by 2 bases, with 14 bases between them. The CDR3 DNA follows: TGTGCCAGCAGTGCGGAGGGGGCGGTCACAGATACGCAGTATTTT. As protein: CASSAEGAVTDTQYF.

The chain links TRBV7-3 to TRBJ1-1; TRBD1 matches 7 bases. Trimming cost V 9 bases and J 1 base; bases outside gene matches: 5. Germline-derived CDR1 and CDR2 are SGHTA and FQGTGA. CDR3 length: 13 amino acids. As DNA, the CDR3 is TGTGCCAGGGAACAGGGGCCGAACACTGAAGCTTTCTTT. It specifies CAREQGPNTEAFF.

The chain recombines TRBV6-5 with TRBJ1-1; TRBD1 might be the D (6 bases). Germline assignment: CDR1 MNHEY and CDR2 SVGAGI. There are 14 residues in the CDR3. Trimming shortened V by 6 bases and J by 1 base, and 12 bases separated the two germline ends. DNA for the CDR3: TGTGCCAGCAGGTCCCCAGGGGAGAACACTGAAGCTTTCTTT. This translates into CASRSPGENTEAFF.

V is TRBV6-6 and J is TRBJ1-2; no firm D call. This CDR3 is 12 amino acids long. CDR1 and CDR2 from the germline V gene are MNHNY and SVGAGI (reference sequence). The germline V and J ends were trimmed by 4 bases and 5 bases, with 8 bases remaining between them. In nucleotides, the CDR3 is TGTGCCAGCAGTTTATCCGGGTATGGCTACACCTTC. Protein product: CASSLSGYGYTF.

The CDR3 DNA follows: TGTGCCTGGAGTGTGGGGTGGGATCAGCCCCAGCATTTT. Protein product: CAWSVGWDQPQHF. The chain has TRBV30 and TRBJ1-5; D gene uncertain. In germline, CDR1 is GTSNPN, CDR2 SVGIG (reference sequence). The CDR3 runs 13 residues. The V and J ends lost 0 bases and 5 bases respectively, with 8 bases between them. Full variable domain (remainder filled in from reference TRBV30 and TRBJ1-5): SQTIHQWPATLVQPVGSPLSLECTVEGTSNPNLYWYRQAAGRGLQLLFYSVGIGQISSEVPQNLSASRPQDRQFILSSKKLLLSDSGFYLCAWSVGWDQPQHFGDGTRLSIL.

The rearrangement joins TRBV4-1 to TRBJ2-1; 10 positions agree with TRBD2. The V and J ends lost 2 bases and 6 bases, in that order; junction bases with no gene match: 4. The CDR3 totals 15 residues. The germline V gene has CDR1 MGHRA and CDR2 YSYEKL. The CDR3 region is CASSQLAGGFNEQFF. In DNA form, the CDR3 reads TGCGCCAGCAGCCAATTAGCGGGAGGATTCAATGAGCAGTTCTTC.

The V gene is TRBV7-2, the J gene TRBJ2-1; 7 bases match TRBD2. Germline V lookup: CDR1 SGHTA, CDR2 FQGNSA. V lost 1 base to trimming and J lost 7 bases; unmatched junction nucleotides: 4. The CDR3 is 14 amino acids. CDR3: CASSLGGAGNEQFF. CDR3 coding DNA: TGTGCCAGCAGCTTAGGGGGAGCGGGGAATGAGCAGTTCTTC.

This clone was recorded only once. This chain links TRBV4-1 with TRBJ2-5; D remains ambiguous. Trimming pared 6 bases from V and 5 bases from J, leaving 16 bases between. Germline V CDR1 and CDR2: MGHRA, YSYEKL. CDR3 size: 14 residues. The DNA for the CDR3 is TGCGCCAGCAGTCACTACGGCAGCCGGGAGACCCAGTACTTC. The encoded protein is CASSHYGSRETQYF.

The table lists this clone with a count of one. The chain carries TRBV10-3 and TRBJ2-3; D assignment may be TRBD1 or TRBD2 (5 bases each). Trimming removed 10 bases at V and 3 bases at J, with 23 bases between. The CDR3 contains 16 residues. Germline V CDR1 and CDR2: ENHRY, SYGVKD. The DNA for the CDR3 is TGTGCCACCTCGTCTGGGAACACGGGGCTTACAGATACGCAGTATTTT. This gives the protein CATSSGNTGLTDTQYF.

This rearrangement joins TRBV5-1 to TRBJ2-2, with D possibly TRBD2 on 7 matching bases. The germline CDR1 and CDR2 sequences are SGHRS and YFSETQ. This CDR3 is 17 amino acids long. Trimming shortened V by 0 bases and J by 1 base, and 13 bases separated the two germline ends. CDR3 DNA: TGCGCCAGCAGCTTGGATCGAGCGGGACAGAACACCGGGGAGCTGTTTTTT. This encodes CASSLDRAGQNTGELFF.

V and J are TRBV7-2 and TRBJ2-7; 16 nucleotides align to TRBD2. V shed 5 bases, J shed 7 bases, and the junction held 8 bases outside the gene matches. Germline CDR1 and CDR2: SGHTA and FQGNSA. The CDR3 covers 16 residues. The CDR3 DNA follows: TGTGCCAGCAGCCGTACTGGGACTAGCGGGAGGGGAGAGCAGTACTTC. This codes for CASSRTGTSGRGEQYF.

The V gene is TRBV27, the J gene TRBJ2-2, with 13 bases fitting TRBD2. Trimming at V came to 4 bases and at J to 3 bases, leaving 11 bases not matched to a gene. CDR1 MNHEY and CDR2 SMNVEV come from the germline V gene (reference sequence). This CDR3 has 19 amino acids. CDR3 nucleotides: TGTGCCAGCAGTTCCATCGGACTAGCGGGAGAGGGGCACACCGGGGAGCTGTTTTTT. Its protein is CASSSIGLAGEGHTGELFF.

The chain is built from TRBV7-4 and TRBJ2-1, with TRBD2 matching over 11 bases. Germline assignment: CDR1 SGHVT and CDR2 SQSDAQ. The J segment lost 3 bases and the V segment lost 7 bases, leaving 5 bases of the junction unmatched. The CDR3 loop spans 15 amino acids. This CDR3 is CASTLSGRVYNEQFF. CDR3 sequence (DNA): TGTGCCAGCACCCTTAGCGGGAGGGTCTACAATGAGCAGTTCTTC.

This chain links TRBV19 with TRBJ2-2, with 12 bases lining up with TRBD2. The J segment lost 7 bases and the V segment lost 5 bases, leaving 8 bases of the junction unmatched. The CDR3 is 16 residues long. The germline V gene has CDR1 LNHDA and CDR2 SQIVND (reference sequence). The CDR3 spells CASSPLAGGTNGELFF. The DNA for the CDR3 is TGTGCCAGTAGTCCTCTAGCGGGAGGGACTAACGGGGAGCTGTTTTTT.

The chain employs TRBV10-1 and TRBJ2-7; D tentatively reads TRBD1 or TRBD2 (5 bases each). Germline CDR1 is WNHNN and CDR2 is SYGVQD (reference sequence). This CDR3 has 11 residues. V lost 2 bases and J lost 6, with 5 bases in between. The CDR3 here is CASSEGGEQYF. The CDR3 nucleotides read TGCGCCAGCAGTGAGGGGGGCGAGCAGTACTTC.

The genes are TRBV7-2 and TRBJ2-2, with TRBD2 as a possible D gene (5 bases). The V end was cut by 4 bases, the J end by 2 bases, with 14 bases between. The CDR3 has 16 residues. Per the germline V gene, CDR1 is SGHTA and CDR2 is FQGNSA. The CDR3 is CASSSRTPLNTGELFF. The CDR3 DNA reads TGTGCCAGCAGCTCACGGACTCCTCTAAACACCGGGGAGCTGTTTTTT.

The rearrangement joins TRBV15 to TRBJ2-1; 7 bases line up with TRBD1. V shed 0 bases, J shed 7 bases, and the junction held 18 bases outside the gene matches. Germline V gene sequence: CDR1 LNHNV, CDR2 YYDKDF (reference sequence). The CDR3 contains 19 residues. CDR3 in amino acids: CATSREYPWDSQKGNEQFF. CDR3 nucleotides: TGTGCCACCAGCAGAGAGTATCCCTGGGACAGTCAAAAGGGGAATGAGCAGTTCTTC. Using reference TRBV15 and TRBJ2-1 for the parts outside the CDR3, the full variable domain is DAMVIQNPRYQVTQFGKPVTLSCSQTLNHNVMYWYQQKSSQAPKLLFHYYDKDFNNEADTPDNFQSRRPNTSFCFLDIRSPGLGDTAMYLCATSREYPWDSQKGNEQFFGPGTRLTVL.

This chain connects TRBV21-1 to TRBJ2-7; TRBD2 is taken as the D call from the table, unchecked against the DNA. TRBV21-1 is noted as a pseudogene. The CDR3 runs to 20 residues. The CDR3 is CASIRSLFGGSGRGEYEQYF. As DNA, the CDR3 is TGTGCCAGCATTCGTAGTTTGTTCGGCGGGAGCGGCCGAGGAGAATACGAGCAGTACTTC.

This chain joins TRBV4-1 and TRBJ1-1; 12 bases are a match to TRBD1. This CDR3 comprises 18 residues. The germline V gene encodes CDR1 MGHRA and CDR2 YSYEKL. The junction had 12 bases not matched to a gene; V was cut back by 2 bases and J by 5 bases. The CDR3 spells CASSQRRRDRGRLTEAFF. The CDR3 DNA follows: TGCGCCAGCAGCCAAAGGAGAAGGGACAGGGGGCGCCTAACTGAAGCTTTCTTT.

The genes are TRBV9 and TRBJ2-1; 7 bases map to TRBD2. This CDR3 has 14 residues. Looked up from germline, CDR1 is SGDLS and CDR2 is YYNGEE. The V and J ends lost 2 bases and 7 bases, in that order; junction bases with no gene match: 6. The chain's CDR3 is CASSVGHSGNEQFF. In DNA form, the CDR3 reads TGTGCCAGCAGCGTCGGGCATAGCGGGAATGAGCAGTTCTTC.